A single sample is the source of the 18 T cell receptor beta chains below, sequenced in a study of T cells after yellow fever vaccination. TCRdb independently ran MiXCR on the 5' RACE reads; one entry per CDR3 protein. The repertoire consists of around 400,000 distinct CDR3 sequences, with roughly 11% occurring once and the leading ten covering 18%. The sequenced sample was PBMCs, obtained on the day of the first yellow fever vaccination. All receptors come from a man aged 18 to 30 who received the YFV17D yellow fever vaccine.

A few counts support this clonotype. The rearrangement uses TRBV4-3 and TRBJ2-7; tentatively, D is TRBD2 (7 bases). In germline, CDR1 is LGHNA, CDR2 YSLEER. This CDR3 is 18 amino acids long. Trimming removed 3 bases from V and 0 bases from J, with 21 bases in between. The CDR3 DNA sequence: TGCGCCAGCAGCCAGGGCGAGGGGGGGACACCAGACTCCTACGAGCAGTACTTC. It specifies CASSQGEGGTPDSYEQYF.

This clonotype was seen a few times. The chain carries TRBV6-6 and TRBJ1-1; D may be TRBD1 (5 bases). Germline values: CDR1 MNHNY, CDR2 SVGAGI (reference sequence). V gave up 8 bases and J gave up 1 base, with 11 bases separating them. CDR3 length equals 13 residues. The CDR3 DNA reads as TGTGCCAGCGGTCCGGGGCCGAACACTGAAGCTTTCTTT. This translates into CASGPGPNTEAFF.

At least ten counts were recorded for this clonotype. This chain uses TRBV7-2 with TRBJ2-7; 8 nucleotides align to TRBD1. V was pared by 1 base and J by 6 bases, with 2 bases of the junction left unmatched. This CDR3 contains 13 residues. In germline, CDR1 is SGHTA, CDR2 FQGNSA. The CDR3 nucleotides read TGTGCCAGCAGCTTAGGAACAGGGGGCGAGCAGTACGTC. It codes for CASSLGTGGEQYV.

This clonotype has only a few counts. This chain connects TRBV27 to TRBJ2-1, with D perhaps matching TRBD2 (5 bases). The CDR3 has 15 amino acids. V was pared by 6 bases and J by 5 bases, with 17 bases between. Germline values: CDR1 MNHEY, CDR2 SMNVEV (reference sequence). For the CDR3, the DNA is TGTGCCAGCAGCCGTCTTGGGAGTGGGGACAATGAGCAGTTCTTC. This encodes CASSRLGSGDNEQFF.

In DNA form, the CDR3 reads TGTGCCAGCAGCCAAGTCGCTAGTTCCACAGATACGCAGTATTTT. Encoded protein: CASSQVASSTDTQYF. The chain has TRBV4-2 and TRBJ2-3; no clear D. The V end was cut by 1 base, the J end by 2 bases, with 10 bases between. The CDR3 is made up of 15 amino acids. CDR1 and CDR2 from the germline V gene are LGHNA and YNFKEQ.

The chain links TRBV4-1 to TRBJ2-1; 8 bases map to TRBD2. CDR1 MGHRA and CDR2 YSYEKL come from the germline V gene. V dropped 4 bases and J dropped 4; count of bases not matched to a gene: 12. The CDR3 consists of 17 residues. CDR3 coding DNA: TGCGCCAGCAGCCCAGTCACGGGGGGGACGCGGTACAATGAGCAGTTCTTC. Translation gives CASSPVTGGTRYNEQFF.

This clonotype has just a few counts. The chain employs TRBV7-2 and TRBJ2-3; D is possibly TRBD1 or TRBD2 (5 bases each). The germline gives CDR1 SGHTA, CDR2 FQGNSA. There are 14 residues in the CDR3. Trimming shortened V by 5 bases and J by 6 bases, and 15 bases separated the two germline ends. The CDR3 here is CASSRDLQSDTQYF. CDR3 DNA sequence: TGTGCCAGCAGCCGGGACCTTCAGTCGGATACGCAGTATTTT. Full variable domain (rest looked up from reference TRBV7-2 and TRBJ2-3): GAGVSQSPSNKVTEKGKDVELRCDPISGHTALYWYRQSLGQGLEFLIYFQGNSAPDKSGLPSDRFSAERTGGSVSTLTIQRTQQEDSAVYLCASSRDLQSDTQYFGPGTRLTVL.

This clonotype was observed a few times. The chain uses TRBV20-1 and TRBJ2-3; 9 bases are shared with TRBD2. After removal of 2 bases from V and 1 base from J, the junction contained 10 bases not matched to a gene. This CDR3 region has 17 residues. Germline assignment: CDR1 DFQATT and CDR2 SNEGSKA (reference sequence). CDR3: CSARPRGGASGTDTQYF. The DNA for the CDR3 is TGCAGTGCTAGACCCCGCGGGGGGGCGTCGGGCACAGATACGCAGTATTTT.

In nucleotides, the CDR3 is TGTGCCAGCAGAACAGGATTCAATGCCGGGGCCAACGTCCTGACTTTC. It is translated as CASRTGFNAGANVLTF. The chain couples TRBV6-1 to TRBJ2-6, with a weak D call TRBD1 (5 bases). V was trimmed by 6 bases and J by 4 bases, leaving 16 bases between them. Germline V gene sequence: CDR1 MNHNS, CDR2 SASEGT. The CDR3 has 16 residues.

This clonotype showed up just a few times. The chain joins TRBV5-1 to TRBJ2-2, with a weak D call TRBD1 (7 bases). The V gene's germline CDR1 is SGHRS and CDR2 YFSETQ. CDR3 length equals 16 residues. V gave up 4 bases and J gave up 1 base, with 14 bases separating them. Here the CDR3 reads CASSTAGQRNTGELFF. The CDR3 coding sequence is TGCGCCAGCAGCACTGCGGGACAGAGGAACACCGGGGAGCTGTTTTTT.

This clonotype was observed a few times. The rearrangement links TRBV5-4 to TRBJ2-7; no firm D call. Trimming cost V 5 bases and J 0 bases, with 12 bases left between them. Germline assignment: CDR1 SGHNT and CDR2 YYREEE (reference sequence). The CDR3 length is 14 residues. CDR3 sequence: CASRTQEDSYEQYF. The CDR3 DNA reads TGTGCCAGCAGGACTCAAGAGGACTCCTACGAGCAGTACTTC.

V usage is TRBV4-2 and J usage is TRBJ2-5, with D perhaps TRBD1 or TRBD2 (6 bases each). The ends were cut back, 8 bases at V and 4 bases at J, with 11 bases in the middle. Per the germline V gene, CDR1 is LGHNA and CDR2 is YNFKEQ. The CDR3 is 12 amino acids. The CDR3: CASGPGAETQYF. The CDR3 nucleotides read TGTGCCAGCGGCCCGGGGGCAGAGACCCAGTACTTC.

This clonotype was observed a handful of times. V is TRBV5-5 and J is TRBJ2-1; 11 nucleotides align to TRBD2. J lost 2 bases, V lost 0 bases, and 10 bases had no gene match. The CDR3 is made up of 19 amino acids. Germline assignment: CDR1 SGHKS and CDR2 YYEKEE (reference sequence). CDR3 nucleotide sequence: TGTGCCAGCAGCTTGGAGGGGACTAGCGGATCGCCCACCTACAATGAGCAGTTCTTC. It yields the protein CASSLEGTSGSPTYNEQFF.

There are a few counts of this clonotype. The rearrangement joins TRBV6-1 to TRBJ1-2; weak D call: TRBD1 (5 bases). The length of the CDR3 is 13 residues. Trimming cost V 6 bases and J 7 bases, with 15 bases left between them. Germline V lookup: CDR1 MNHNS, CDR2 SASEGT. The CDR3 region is CASSPGGVSGYTF. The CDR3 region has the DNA TGTGCCAGCAGCCCTGGGGGGGTATCTGGCTACACCTTC.

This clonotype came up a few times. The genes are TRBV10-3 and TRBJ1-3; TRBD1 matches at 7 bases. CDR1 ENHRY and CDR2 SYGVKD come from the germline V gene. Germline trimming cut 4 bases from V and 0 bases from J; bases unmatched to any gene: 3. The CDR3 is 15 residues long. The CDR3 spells CAISGRDSSGNTIYF. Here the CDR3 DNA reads TGTGCCATCAGTGGCCGGGACAGCTCTGGAAACACCATATATTTT.

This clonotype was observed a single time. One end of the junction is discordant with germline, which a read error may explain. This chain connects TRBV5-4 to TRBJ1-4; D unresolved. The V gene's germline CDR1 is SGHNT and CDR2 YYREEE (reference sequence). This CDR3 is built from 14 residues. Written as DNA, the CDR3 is TGTGCCAGCAGCTTGTCTGGGTCTGGTGAAAAACAGTTTTTT. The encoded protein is CASSLSGSGEKQFF.

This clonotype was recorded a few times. CDR3 coding DNA: TGTGCCAGCAGCTTACCTCCTAGGGGGCGAGCAGATACGCAGTATTTT. Protein: CASSLPPRGRADTQYF. The chain carries TRBV7-8 and TRBJ2-3; 7 positions match TRBD1. Germline V gene data show CDR1 as SGHVS and CDR2 as FQNEAQ. The CDR3 runs to 16 residues. V dropped 2 bases and J dropped 4; count of bases not matched to a gene: 9.

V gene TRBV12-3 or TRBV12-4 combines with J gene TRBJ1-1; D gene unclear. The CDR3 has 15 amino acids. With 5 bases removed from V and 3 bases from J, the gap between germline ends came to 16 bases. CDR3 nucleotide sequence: TGTGCCAGCAGTCCACTCAAGATCACGGACACTGAAGCTTTCTTT. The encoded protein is CASSPLKITDTEAFF.